This passage covers 3 T cell receptor beta chains from one sample sequenced in a study of response to subunit inactivated influenza vaccine. MiXCR was run by TCRdb on the RT-PCR reads, yielding one entry per CDR3 protein. Altogether approximately 160,000 distinct CDR3 sequences are present, roughly 10% being singletons, with the ten largest covering roughly 33%. Sequencing was performed on CD8+ T cells sorted from PBMCs, taken less than 30 months after vaccination. The receptors stem from a man aged 45 to 70 who received an inactivated influenza vaccine.

V gene TRBV6-5 combines with J gene TRBJ1-1; D might be TRBD1 (6 bases). This CDR3 has 13 amino acids. CDR1 MNHEY and CDR2 SVGAGI come from the germline V gene. V was clipped by 2 bases and J by 6 bases, with 10 bases between them. The DNA for the CDR3 is TGTGCCAGCAGTTACGGCAGGGGCTCTGAAGCTTTCTTT. It yields the protein CASSYGRGSEAFF.

This clonotype has just a few counts. This chain joins TRBV4-1 and TRBJ2-1, with TRBD1 matching over 10 bases. Germline CDR1 MGHRA, CDR2 YSYEKL. There are 15 residues in the CDR3. Losses at the gene ends were 1 base for V and 4 bases for J; bases not matched to a gene: 1. The CDR3 DNA reads TGCGCCAGCAGCCAAGCGGGACAGGGGTACAATGAGCAGTTCTTC. This translates into CASSQAGQGYNEQFF.

The rearrangement links TRBV29-1 to TRBJ2-3; tentatively, D is TRBD1 (6 bases). The germline gives CDR1 SQVTM, CDR2 ANQGSEA. The V gene lost 0 bases and the J gene lost 6 bases, with 13 bases spanning the gap. The CDR3 is 14 amino acids. Here the CDR3 DNA reads TGCAGCGTTGAAGATTACAGGGAACTGGATACGCAGTATTTT. Translated, it gives CSVEDYRELDTQYF.